This entry describes one T cell receptor beta chain. Cohort assignment relied on participant-reported clinical history. Trimming took 4 bases from V and 2 from J, leaving 16 bases between them. The germline gives CDR1 SGHDT, CDR2 YYEEEE. The CDR3 has 17 residues. Sequencing was performed with immunoSEQ multiplex PCR; in TCRdb, only in-frame clones are kept and a portion is missing. The sample comprises 150,000 to 200,000 clones, roughly 83% of which are singletons, and approximately 13% rests with the top ten. The sample comes from a study of blood T cell repertoires in COVID-19. Overall study: T cells, B-cell-depleted T cells, or PBMCs supplied cDNA or gDNA.

The TCR was taken from a woman aged 55-69 years who had recovered from COVID-19. This chain joins TRBV5-6 and TRBJ1-6; D is ambiguous. The sample was PBMCs or T cells enriched from blood (not recorded which). CDR3 DNA sequence: TGTGCCAGCAGCCCTTGGAGGGAAAGGGCCTATAATTCACCCCTCCACTTT. It encodes CASSPWRERAYNSPLHF. The variable domain in full, completed from reference TRBV5-6 and TRBJ1-6, reads DAGVTQSPTHLIKTRGQQVTLRCSPKSGHDTVSWYQQALGQGPQFIFQYYEEEERQRGNFPDRFSGHQFPNYSSELNVNALLLGDSALYLCASSPWRERAYNSPLHFGNGTRLTVT.